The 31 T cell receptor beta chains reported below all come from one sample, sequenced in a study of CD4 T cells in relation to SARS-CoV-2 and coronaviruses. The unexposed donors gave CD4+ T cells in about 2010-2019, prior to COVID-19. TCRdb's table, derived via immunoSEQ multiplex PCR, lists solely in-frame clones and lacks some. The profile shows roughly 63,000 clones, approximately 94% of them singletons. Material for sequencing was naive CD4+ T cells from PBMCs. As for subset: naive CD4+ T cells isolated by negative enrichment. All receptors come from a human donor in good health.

CDR3 protein: CASSPLRAAVNEQFF. CDR3 nucleotide sequence: TGTGCCAGCTCACCACTCCGAGCTGCGGTCAATGAGCAGTTCTTC. The chain has TRBV18 and TRBJ2-1; D uncertain. The germline V and J ends were trimmed by 1 base and 6 bases, with 13 bases remaining between them. Germline V gene lookup returns CDR1 KGHSH and CDR2 LQKENI. The CDR3 covers 15 residues.

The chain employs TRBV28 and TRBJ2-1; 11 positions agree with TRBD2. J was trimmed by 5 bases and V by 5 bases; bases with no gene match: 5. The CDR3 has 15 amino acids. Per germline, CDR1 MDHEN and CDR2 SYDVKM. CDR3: CASSRSGRANNEQFF. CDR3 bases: TGTGCCAGCAGTCGTAGCGGGAGGGCAAACAATGAGCAGTTCTTC.

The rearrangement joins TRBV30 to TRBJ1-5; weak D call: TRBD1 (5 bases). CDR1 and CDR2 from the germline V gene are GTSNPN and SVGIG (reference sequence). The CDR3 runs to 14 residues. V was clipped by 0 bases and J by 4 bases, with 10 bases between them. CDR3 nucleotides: TGTGCCTGGAGTGTACGGGACGGGAATCAGCCCCAGCATTTT. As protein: CAWSVRDGNQPQHF.

The CDR3 DNA reads TGTGCCAGTAGTATGGAGCGGGACTCCTACGAGCAGTACTTC. Its translation: CASSMERDSYEQYF. The chain links TRBV19 to TRBJ2-7; TRBD2 agrees at 7 bases. This CDR3 comprises 14 residues. CDR1 LNHDA and CDR2 SQIVND come from the germline V gene (reference sequence). With 3 bases clipped from V and 0 bases from J, the junction kept 2 bases outside the gene matches. The entire variable domain, with the rest obtained from reference TRBV19 and TRBJ2-7, is as follows: DGGITQSPKYLFRKEGQNVTLSCEQNLNHDAMYWYRQDPGQGLRLIYYSQIVNDFQKGDIAEGYSVSREKKESFPLTVTSAQKNPTAFYLCASSMERDSYEQYFGPGTRLTVT.

The CDR3 DNA is TGCAGCGTTGAAAGCGGAGTTTTCGGCACTGAAGCTTTCTTT. Amino acids: CSVESGVFGTEAFF. The chain is built from TRBV29-1 and TRBJ1-1; D unresolved. V lost 2 bases and J lost 4, with 14 bases in between. Per germline, CDR1 SQVTM and CDR2 ANQGSEA. The CDR3 totals 14 residues.

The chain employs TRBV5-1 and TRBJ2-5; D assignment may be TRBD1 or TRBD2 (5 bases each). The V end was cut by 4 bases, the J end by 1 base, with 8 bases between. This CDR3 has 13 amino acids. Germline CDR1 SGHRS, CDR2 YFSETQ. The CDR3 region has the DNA TGCGCCAGCAGCACCGGGGCCCAAGAGACCCAGTACTTC. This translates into CASSTGAQETQYF.

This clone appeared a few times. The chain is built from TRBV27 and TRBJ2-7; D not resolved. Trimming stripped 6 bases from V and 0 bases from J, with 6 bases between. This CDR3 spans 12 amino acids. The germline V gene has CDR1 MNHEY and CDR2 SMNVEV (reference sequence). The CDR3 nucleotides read TGTGCCAGCAGCCGCAACTCCTACGAGCAGTACTTC. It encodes CASSRNSYEQYF.

The CDR3 here is CASGGTGTDSYEQYF. The CDR3 region has the DNA TGTGCCAGCGGCGGGACCGGGACGGATTCCTACGAGCAGTACTTC. The V call is TRBV28, the J call TRBJ2-7; tentative D call: TRBD2 (6 bases). The CDR3 length is 15 residues. V was clipped by 8 bases and J by 1 base, with 18 bases between them. CDR1 and CDR2 from the germline V gene are MDHEN and SYDVKM.

CDR3 bases: TGTGCCAGCAGTAGAATGAGCTCCTATAATTCACCCCTCCACTTT. Translated: CASSRMSSYNSPLHF. The rearrangement uses TRBV6-5 and TRBJ1-6, with unresolved D. The CDR3 is made up of 15 amino acids. Trimming took off 5 bases at V and 0 bases at J, with 8 bases between the two ends. In germline, CDR1 is MNHEY, CDR2 SVGAGI.

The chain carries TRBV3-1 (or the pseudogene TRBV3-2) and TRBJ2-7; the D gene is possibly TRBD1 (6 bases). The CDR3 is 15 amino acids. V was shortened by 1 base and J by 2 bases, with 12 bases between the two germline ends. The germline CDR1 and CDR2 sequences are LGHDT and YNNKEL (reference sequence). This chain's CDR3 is CASSQVAGEPYEQYF. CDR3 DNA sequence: TGTGCCAGCAGCCAAGTCGCAGGGGAGCCCTACGAGCAGTACTTC.

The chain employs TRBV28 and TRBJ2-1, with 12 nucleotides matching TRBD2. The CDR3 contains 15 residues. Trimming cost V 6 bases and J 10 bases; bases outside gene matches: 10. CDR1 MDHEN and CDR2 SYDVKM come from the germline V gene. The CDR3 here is CASRPSGRARGEQFF. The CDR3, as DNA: TGTGCCAGCAGACCTAGCGGGAGGGCCCGTGGAGAGCAGTTCTTC.

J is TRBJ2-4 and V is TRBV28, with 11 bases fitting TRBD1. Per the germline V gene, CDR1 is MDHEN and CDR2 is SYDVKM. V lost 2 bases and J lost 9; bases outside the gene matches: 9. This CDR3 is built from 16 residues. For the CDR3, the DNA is TGTGCCAGCAGTTTAATCGGACAGGGGGCGTCGGGCATTCAGTACTTC. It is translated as CASSLIGQGASGIQYF.

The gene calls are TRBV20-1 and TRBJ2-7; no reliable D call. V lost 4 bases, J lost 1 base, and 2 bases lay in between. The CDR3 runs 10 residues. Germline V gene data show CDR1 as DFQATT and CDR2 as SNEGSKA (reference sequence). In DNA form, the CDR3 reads TGCAGTGCTAAATCCTACGAGCAGTACTTC. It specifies CSAKSYEQYF.

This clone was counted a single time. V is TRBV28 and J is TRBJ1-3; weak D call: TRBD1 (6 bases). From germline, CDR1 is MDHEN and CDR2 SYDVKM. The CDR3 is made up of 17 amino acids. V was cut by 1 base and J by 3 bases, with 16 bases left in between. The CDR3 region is CASSLYRDTAYGNTIYF. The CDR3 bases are TGTGCCAGCAGTTTATACAGGGACACGGCGTATGGAAACACCATATATTTT.

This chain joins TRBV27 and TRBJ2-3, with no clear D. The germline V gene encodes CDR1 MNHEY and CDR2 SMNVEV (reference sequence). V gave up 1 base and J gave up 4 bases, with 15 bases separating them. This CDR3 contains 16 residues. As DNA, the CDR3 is TGTGCCAGCAGTTTATATACTACAATTGAGGCAGATACGCAGTATTTT. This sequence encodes CASSLYTTIEADTQYF.

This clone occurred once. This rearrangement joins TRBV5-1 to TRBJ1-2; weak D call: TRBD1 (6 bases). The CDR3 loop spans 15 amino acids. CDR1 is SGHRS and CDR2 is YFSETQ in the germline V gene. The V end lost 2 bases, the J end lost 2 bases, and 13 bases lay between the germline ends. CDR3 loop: CASSLGDRTNYGYTF. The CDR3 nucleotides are TGCGCCAGCAGCTTAGGCGACAGGACAAACTATGGCTACACCTTC.

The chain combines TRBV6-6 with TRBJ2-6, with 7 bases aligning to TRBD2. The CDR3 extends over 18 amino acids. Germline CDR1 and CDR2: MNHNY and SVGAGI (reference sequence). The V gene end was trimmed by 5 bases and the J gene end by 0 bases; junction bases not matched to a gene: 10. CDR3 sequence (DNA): TGTGCCAGCAGTCGCAGCGGGGCCCTTCCCTCTGGGGCCAACGTCCTGACTTTC. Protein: CASSRSGALPSGANVLTF.

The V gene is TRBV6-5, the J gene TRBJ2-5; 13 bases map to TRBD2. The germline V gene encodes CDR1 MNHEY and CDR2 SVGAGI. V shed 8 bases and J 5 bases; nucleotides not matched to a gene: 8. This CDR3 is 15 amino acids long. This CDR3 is CASGTSGRAPETQYF. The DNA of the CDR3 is TGTGCCAGCGGAACTAGCGGGAGGGCCCCTGAGACCCAGTACTTC.

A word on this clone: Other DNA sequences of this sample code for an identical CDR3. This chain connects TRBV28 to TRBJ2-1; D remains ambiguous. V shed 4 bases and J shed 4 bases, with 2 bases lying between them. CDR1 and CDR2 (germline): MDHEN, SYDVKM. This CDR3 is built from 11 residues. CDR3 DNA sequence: TGTGCCAGCAGTTCGTACAATGAGCAGTTCTTC. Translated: CASSSYNEQFF. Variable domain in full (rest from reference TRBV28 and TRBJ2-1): DVKVTQSSRYLVKRTGEKVFLECVQDMDHENMFWYRQDPGLGLRLIYFSYDVKMKEKGDIPEGYSVSREKKERFSLILESASTNQTSMYLCASSSYNEQFFGPGTRLTVL.

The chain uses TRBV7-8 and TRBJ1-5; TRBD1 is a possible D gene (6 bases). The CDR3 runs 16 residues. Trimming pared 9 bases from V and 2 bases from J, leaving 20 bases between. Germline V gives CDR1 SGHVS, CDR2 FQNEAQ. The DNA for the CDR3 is TGTGCCAGTATCAGGGGCAGGGGTTTTGGCAATCAGCCCCAGCATTTT. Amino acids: CASIRGRGFGNQPQHF.

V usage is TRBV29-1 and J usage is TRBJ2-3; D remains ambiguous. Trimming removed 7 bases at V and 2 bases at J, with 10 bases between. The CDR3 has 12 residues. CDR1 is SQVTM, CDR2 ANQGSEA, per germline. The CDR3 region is CSAAASTDTQYF. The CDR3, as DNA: TGCAGCGCGGCGGCTTCCACAGATACGCAGTATTTT.

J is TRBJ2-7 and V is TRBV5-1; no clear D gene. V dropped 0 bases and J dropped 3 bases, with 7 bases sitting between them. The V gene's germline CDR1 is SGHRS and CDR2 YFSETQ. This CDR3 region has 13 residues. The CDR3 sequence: CASSLEQDYEQYF. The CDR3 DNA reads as TGCGCCAGCAGCTTGGAACAAGACTACGAGCAGTACTTC.

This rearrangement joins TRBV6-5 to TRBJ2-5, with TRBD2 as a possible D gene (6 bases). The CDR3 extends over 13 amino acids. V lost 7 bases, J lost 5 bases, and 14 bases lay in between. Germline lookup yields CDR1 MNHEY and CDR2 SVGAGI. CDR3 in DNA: TGTGCCAGCACCGCGACTAGTGGGGAGACCCAGTACTTC. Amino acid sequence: CASTATSGETQYF.

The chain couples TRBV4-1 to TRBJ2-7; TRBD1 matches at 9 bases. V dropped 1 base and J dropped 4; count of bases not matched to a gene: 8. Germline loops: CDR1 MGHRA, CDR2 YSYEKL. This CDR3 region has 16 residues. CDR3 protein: CASSQGGGTGRYEQYF. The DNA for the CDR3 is TGCGCCAGCAGCCAAGGGGGTGGGACAGGGCGTTACGAGCAGTACTTC.

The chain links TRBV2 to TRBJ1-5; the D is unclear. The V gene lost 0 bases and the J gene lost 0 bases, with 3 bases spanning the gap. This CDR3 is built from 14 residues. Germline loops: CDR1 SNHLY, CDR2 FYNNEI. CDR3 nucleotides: TGTGCCAGCAGTGAAGCTACTAGCAATCAGCCCCAGCATTTT. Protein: CASSEATSNQPQHF.

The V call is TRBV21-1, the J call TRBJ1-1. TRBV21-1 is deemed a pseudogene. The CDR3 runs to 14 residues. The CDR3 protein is CASSKATANTEAFF. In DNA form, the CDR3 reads TGTGCCAGCAGCAAGGCGACGGCGAACACTGAAGCTTTCTTT.

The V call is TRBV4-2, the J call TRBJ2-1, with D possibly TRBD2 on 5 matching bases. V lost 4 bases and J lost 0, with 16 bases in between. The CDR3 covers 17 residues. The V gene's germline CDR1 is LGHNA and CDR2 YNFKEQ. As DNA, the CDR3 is TGTGCCAGCAGCCCCCGGGGTAGCGAGAGCTCCTACAATGAGCAGTTCTTC. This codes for CASSPRGSESSYNEQFF.

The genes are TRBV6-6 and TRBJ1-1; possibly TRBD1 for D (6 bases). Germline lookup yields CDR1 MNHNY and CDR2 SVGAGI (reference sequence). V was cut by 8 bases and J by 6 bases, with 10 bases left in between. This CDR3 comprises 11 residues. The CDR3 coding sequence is TGTGCCAGCGGGGGCAGAGCTGAAGCTTTCTTT. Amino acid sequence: CASGGRAEAFF.

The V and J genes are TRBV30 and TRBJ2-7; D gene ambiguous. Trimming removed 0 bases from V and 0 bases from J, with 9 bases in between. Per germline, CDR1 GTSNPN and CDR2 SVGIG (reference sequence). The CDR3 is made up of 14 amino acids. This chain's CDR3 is CAWSVGGSSYEQYF. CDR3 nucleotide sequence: TGTGCCTGGAGTGTAGGCGGTAGCTCCTACGAGCAGTACTTC. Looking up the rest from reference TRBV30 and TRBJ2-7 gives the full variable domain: SQTIHQWPATLVQPVGSPLSLECTVEGTSNPNLYWYRQAAGRGLQLLFYSVGIGQISSEVPQNLSASRPQDRQFILSSKKLLLSDSGFYLCAWSVGGSSYEQYFGPGTRLTVT.

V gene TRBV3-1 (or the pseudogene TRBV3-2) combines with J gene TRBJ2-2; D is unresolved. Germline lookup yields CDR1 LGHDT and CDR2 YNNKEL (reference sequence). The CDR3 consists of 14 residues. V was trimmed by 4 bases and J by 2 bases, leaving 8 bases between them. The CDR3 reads CASSRRQNTGELFF. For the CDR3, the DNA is TGTGCCAGCAGCCGGAGACAAAACACCGGGGAGCTGTTTTTT.

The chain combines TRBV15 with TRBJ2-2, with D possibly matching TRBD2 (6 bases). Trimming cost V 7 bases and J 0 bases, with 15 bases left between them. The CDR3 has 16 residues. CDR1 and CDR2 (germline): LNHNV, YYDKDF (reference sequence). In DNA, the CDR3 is TGTGCCACCACCAGGTCGGGAGCGTCGAACACCGGGGAGCTGTTTTTT. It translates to CATTRSGASNTGELFF.